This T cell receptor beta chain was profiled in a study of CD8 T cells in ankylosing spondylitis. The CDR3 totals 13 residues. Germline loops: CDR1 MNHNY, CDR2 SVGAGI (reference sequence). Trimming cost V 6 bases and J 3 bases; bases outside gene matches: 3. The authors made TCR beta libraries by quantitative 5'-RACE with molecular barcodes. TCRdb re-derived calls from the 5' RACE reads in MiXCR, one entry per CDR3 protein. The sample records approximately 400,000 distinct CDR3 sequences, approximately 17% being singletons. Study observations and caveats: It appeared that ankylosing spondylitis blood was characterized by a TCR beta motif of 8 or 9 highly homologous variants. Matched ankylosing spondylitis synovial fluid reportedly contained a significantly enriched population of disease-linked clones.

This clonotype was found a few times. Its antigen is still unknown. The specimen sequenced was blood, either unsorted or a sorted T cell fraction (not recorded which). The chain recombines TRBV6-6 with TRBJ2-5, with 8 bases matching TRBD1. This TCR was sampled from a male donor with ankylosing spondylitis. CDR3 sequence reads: CASRRGQEETQYF. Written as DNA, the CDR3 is TGTGCCAGCAGACGGGGACAGGAAGAGACCCAGTACTTC.